The sequence of this TCR beta chain was determined in a study of blood T cell repertoires in COVID-19. Whole-study context: Donors in the United States, Italy and Spain gave samples during acute or convalescent COVID-19. Nucleic acid was either cDNA or gDNA, and it came from T cells, B-cell-depleted T cells, or PBMCs.

Under the authors' procedure: Counts of nucleated cells, estimated from reference gene primer amplification, were obtained. Measured with immunoSEQ multiplex PCR; TCRdb has only the in-frame clones, and not every one. V, J and clone size were drawn from that table, and D and trimming were deduced from the DNA. The sample shows 250,000 to 300,000 clones, 89% of them seen only once. V lost 1 base and J lost 5, with 6 bases in between. From germline, CDR1 is LNHDA and CDR2 SQIVND (reference sequence). The CDR3 length is 13 residues. The sample comprised peripheral blood. The sequence was collected from a man in his fifties or sixties with acute or convalescent COVID-19. J is TRBJ1-5 and V is TRBV19, with a weak D call TRBD1 (5 bases). The CDR3 coding sequence is TGTGCCAGTAGTATAGGGGGGGATCAGCCCCAGCATTTT. Translation: CASSIGGDQPQHF. Full variable domain (outside the CDR3, taken from reference TRBV19 and TRBJ1-5): DGGITQSPKYLFRKEGQNVTLSCEQNLNHDAMYWYRQDPGQGLRLIYYSQIVNDFQKGDIAEGYSVSREKKESFPLTVTSAQKNPTAFYLCASSIGGDQPQHFGDGTRLSIL.